The 15 T cell receptor beta chains listed next were all sequenced from one sample in a study of regulatory T cells in long-lasting Graves disease. This sample's time point: newly diagnosed GD, antithyroid drugs for less than 3 months. From PBMCs, RNA was extracted and then used to make the TCR library. CDR3-region Arm-PCR and iRepertoire HTBI primers produced the TCR beta libraries. One entry per CDR3 protein, called by TCRdb with MiXCR from the multiplex PCR reads. Here the sample spans 350,000 to 450,000 distinct CDR3 sequences, 12% being singletons. The data also belong to a second study, concerning T cells in Graves' hyperthyroidism and ophthalmopathy.

Specimen: peripheral blood mononuclear cells (PBMCs), collected at new diagnosis, from a patient treated with antithyroid drugs. Receptors were obtained from a woman under 30 with Graves disease.

In its sample, this clonotype was seen many times. The V call is TRBV4-3, the J call TRBJ1-4; D gene unclear. Germline V gene data show CDR1 as LGHNA and CDR2 as YSLEER. The CDR3 runs 15 residues. Trimming pared 0 bases from V and 4 bases from J, leaving 9 bases between. The CDR3 loop is CASSQDRGRNEKLFF. The CDR3 nucleotides are TGCGCCAGCAGCCAAGATAGAGGGCGTAATGAAAAACTGTTTTTT.

This clonotype came up many times. The genes are TRBV7-2 and TRBJ2-7; weak D call: TRBD1 (7 bases). V was shortened by 5 bases and J by 6 bases, with 20 bases between the two germline ends. Germline CDR1 SGHTA, CDR2 FQGNSA. CDR3 length: 15 amino acids. In DNA, the CDR3 is TGTGCCAGCAGCCCCCGACAGGGCGGGGAGAGCGAGCAGTACTTC. As protein: CASSPRQGGESEQYF. The full variable domain, in which reference TRBV7-2 and TRBJ2-7 provide the parts outside the CDR3, is GAGVSQSPSNKVTEKGKDVELRCDPISGHTALYWYRQSLGQGLEFLIYFQGNSAPDKSGLPSDRFSAERTGGSVSTLTIQRTQQEDSAVYLCASSPRQGGESEQYFGPGTRLTVT.

This clonotype showed up just a few times. V is TRBV12-3 or TRBV12-4 and J is TRBJ1-1; 11 bases are shared with TRBD1. This CDR3 is 14 amino acids long. Trimming took 5 bases from V and 6 from J; bases not matched to a gene: 5. The CDR3 nucleotides read TGTGCCAGCAGTCATTTGGACAGGGGGCCTGAAGCTTTCTTT. Translating it yields CASSHLDRGPEAFF.

This clonotype was observed a handful of times. V usage is TRBV5-4 and J usage is TRBJ2-3; the D gene is possibly TRBD1 (6 bases). The CDR3 sequence is 18 residues long. Germline lookup yields CDR1 SGHNT and CDR2 YYREEE (reference sequence). Trimming cost V 4 bases and J 0 bases, with 21 bases left between them. CDR3 sequence: CASSRHPGRGQSTDTQYF. CDR3 nucleotides: TGTGCCAGCAGCCGCCACCCGGGAAGAGGACAGAGCACAGATACGCAGTATTTT.

This clonotype was found many times. The genes are TRBV28 and TRBJ2-6, with TRBD1 as a possible D gene (5 bases). The CDR3 runs to 18 residues. V was clipped by 1 base and J by 3 bases, with 16 bases between them. CDR1 and CDR2 from the germline V gene are MDHEN and SYDVKM. The CDR3 is CASSLFAGKSGGANVLTF. CDR3 coding DNA: TGTGCCAGCAGTTTATTCGCAGGGAAGTCTGGTGGGGCCAACGTCCTGACTTTC.

The rearrangement uses TRBV11-2 and TRBJ2-4, with a weak D call TRBD2 (6 bases). CDR3 length equals 18 residues. Per the germline V gene, CDR1 is SGHAT and CDR2 is FQNNGV. V lost 1 base, J lost 0 bases, and 16 bases lay in between. CDR3 residues: CASSLGWGVPAAKNIQYF. The DNA for the CDR3 is TGTGCCAGCAGCTTAGGATGGGGGGTTCCAGCAGCCAAAAACATTCAGTACTTC.

There are a few counts of this clonotype. The rearrangement links TRBV11-2 to TRBJ2-6, with D perhaps being TRBD1 or TRBD2 (6 bases each). Germline V gene data show CDR1 as SGHAT and CDR2 as FQNNGV. The CDR3 covers 17 residues. Trimming took off 3 bases at V and 0 bases at J, with 12 bases between the two ends. CDR3 DNA: TGTGCCAGCAGCTTGGGGGGCCCTTCCTCTGGGGCCAACGTCCTGACTTTC. Its translation: CASSLGGPSSGANVLTF.

This clonotype was picked up many times. The gene calls are TRBV29-1 and TRBJ2-5, with D possibly matching TRBD2 (5 bases). CDR1 is SQVTM and CDR2 is ANQGSEA in the germline V gene. Trimming removed 4 bases from V and 5 bases from J, with 14 bases in between. The CDR3 length is 13 residues. CDR3 DNA sequence: TGCAGCGTTGGCTTAGTACTAGTGGAGACCCAGTACTTC. It encodes CSVGLVLVETQYF.

This clonotype was seen many times. The chain links TRBV20-1 to TRBJ2-5, with a possible D match to TRBD2 (7 bases). V was pared by 5 bases and J by 5 bases, with 21 bases between. This CDR3 has 15 residues. Per the germline V gene, CDR1 is DFQATT and CDR2 is SNEGSKA (reference sequence). CDR3 in DNA: TGCAGTGCTCAAGTCTGGGGGGGGCGGCCTGAGACCCAGTACTTC. Its translation: CSAQVWGGRPETQYF.

This clonotype was counted only a few times. This rearrangement joins TRBV15 to TRBJ2-1; 8 nucleotides align to TRBD2. The germline V gene encodes CDR1 LNHNV and CDR2 YYDKDF (reference sequence). This CDR3 spans 14 amino acids. J gave up 5 bases and V 3 bases, and 3 bases lay outside the gene matches. Written as DNA, the CDR3 is TGTGCCACCAGCAGCCGACTAGCGAACAATGAGCAGTTCTTC. Its protein is CATSSRLANNEQFF.

This clonotype was seen only a few times. The V call is TRBV29-1, the J call TRBJ2-2, with D perhaps assigned TRBD1 or TRBD2 (5 bases each). Trimming took 6 bases from V and 4 from J, leaving 9 bases between them. This CDR3 has 12 residues. Germline CDR1 is SQVTM and CDR2 is ANQGSEA. CDR3 region: CSVRDGTGELFF. The CDR3 nucleotides read TGCAGCGTGAGGGACGGCACCGGGGAGCTGTTTTTT.

This clonotype appeared many times. The chain joins TRBV28 to TRBJ2-2, with a tentative D call TRBD2 (6 bases). Per germline, CDR1 MDHEN and CDR2 SYDVKM. V was trimmed by 8 bases and J by 7 bases, leaving 14 bases between them. CDR3 length: 13 residues. The CDR3 DNA is TGTGCCAGCTGGCCGGGAGTGGTCGGGGAGCTGTTTTTT. It yields the protein CASWPGVVGELFF.

This clonotype was detected ten times or more. V is TRBV6-5 and J is TRBJ2-1; weak D call: TRBD2 (5 bases). CDR1 and CDR2 from the germline V gene are MNHEY and SVGAGI. This CDR3 contains 16 residues. V lost 4 bases, J lost 5 bases, and 18 bases lay in between. CDR3 coding DNA: TGTGCCAGCAGTTCCGAACGAGCGGAACTAAACAATGAGCAGTTCTTC. It codes for CASSSERAELNNEQFF.

Many counts were recorded for this clonotype. V and J are TRBV28 and TRBJ1-1; no definite D call. Germline CDR1 is MDHEN and CDR2 is SYDVKM. The CDR3 runs 12 residues. With 1 base removed from V and 5 bases from J, the gap between germline ends came to 5 bases. CDR3 residues: CASSLYRTEAFF. The CDR3 DNA reads TGTGCCAGCAGTTTATACCGAACTGAAGCTTTCTTT.

This clonotype was detected a few times. V usage is TRBV4-1 and J usage is TRBJ2-3; 7 bases align to TRBD2. The trim removed 4 bases at V and 3 bases at J, leaving 10 bases unmatched. This CDR3 is built from 16 residues. Germline CDR1 and CDR2: MGHRA and YSYEKL. For the CDR3, the DNA is TGCGCCAGCAGCCCAAGGCGGGGGTCCGCAACAGATACGCAGTATTTT. Translation gives CASSPRRGSATDTQYF.